This entry concerns a single T cell receptor (beta chain). Its antigen is not identified. Sequencing of TCR beta, carried out with a high-throughput approach, was applied to CD8+ and CD4+ T cells from the blood. The entry originates in a study of CD8 T cells in Susac syndrome. Points from the study as a whole: It was acknowledged in the study that the number of individuals who were included in its TCR sequencing and HLA analysis was relatively small.

Random hexamers served to reverse transcribe roughly 0.5 to 1 ug RNA. Multiplex PCR with immunoSEQ amplified the TCR beta CDR3 across 54 Vbeta and 13 Jbeta. TCRdb reprocessed the immunoSEQ multiplex PCR reads with MiXCR, giving one entry per CDR3 protein. The sample comprises approximately 200,000 distinct CDR3 sequences, around 96% of which are singletons, and about 0.096% rests with the top ten. CDR3 length equals 11 residues. V shed 7 bases, J shed 2 bases, and the junction held 2 bases outside the gene matches. CDR1 is SQVTM and CDR2 is ANQGSEA in the germline V gene. Sequenced input: CD4+ T cells from PBMCs. This receptor was taken from a human donor with multiple sclerosis. The chain carries TRBV29-1 and TRBJ2-7, with 7 bases identical to TRBD2. In nucleotides, the CDR3 is TGCAGCGCTGCGGGGGCCTACGAGCAGTACTTC. Translation gives CSAAGAYEQYF.